The clone carrying this TCR beta chain was seen once. The data were taken from a study of shared clonotypes between healthy human individuals. CDR3 length: 16 amino acids. V was shortened by 1 base and J by 1 base, with 10 bases between the two germline ends. CDR1 is MNHEY, CDR2 SVGAGI, per germline. Replicate PCRs for sorted subsets used around 200 ng DNA; this equaled 25,000 to 30,000 T cell genomes. This table comes from immunoSEQ multiplex PCR, and its TCRdb copy is limited to in-frame clones, with some not included. This sample has millions of clones, with over 90% found just once. Sequences were obtained from naive CD4+ T cells from PBMCs. Subset: CD45RA+ positively selected. The clonotype was recovered from a man between 18 and 35 years old in good health. Some clones in this sample may be carry-over from other donors' samples. The chain is built from TRBV6-5 and TRBJ2-2; D assignment may be TRBD1 or TRBD2 (5 bases each). The CDR3 protein is CASSYWGTLNTGELFF. DNA of the CDR3: TGTGCCAGCAGTTACTGGGGGACCCTGAACACCGGGGAGCTGTTTTTT.